This T cell receptor beta chain was found in a study of radiation and T cells in renal cell carcinoma. Indicated time point: blood 4 weeks post-SBRT, at nephrectomy. The treatment is: 15 Gy SBRT to primary tumor, nephrectomy 4 weeks later. This renal cell carcinoma was of the clear cell type. TCRdb's copy holds only in-frame clones and misses some; the assay was immunoSEQ multiplex PCR. The sample lists 150,000 to 200,000 clones, about 87% occurring once. The CDR3 extends over 17 amino acids. Trimming at V came to 2 bases and at J to 2 bases, leaving 5 bases not matched to a gene. Germline loops: CDR1 ENHRY, CDR2 SYGVKD.

V usage is TRBV10-3 and J usage is TRBJ2-3, with 12 bases matching TRBD2. This sample comprised blood, obtained from a patient whose treatment included radiotherapy and nephrectomy. The receptor was derived from a woman aged 45-60 years with renal cell carcinoma. Here the CDR3 reads CAISEPGLAGHTDTQYF. CDR3 DNA sequence: TGTGCCATCAGTGAGCCCGGACTAGCGGGGCACACAGATACGCAGTATTTT.